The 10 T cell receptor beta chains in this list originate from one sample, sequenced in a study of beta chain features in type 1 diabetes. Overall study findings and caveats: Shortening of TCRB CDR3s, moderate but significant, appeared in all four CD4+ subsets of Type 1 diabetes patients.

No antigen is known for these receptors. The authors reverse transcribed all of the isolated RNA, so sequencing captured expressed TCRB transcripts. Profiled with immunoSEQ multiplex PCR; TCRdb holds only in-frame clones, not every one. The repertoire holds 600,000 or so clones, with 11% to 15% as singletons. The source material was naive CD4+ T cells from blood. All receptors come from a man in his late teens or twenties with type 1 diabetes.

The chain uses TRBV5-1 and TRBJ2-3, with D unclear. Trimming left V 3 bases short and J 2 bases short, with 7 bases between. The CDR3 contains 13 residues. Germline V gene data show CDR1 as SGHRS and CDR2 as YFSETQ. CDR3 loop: CASSSLATDTQYF. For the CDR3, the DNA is TGCGCCAGCAGCTCTTTGGCCACAGATACGCAGTATTTT.

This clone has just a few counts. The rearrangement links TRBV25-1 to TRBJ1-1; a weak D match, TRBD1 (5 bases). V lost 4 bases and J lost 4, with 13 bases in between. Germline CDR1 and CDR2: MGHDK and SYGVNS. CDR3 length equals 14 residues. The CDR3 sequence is CASSVRGESTEAFF. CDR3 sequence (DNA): TGTGCCAGCAGTGTCCGGGGGGAATCCACTGAAGCTTTCTTT. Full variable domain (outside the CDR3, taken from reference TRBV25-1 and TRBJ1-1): EADIYQTPRYLVIGTGKKITLECSQTMGHDKMYWYQQDPGMELHLIHYSYGVNSTEKGDLSSESTVSRIRTEHFPLTLESARPSHTSQYLCASSVRGESTEAFFGQGTRLTVV.

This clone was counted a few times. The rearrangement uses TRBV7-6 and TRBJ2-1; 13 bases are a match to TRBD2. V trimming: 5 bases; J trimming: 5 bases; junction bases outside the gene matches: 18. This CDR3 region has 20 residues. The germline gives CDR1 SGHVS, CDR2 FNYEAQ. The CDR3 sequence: CASSLTQGRSGTSGNNEQFF. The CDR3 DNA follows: TGTGCCAGCAGCCTCACCCAGGGACGGTCCGGGACTAGCGGGAACAATGAGCAGTTCTTC. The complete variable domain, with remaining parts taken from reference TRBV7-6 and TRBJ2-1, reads GAGVSQSPRYKVTKRGQDVALRCDPISGHVSLYWYRQALGQGPEFLTYFNYEAQQDKSGLPNDRFSAERPEGSISTLTIQRTEQRDSAMYRCASSLTQGRSGTSGNNEQFFGPGTRLTVL.

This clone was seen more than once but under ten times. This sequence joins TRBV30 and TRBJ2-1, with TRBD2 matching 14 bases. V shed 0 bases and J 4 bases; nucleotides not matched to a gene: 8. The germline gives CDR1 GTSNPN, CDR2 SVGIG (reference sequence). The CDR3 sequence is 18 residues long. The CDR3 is CAWSVLGLAGVPYNEQFF. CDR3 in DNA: TGTGCCTGGAGTGTTCTGGGACTAGCGGGGGTACCATACAATGAGCAGTTCTTC.

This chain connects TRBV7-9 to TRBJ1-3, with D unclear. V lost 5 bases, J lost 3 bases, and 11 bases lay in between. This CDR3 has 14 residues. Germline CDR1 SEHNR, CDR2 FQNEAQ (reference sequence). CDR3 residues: CASSPPGYGNTIYF. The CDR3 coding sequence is TGTGCCAGCAGCCCACCGGGGTATGGAAACACCATATATTTT.

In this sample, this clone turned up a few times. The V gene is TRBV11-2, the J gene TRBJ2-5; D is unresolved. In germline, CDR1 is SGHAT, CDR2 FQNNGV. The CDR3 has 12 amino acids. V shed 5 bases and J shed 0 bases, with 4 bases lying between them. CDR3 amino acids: CASSQNQETQYF. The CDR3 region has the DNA TGTGCCAGCAGCCAAAACCAAGAGACCCAGTACTTC.

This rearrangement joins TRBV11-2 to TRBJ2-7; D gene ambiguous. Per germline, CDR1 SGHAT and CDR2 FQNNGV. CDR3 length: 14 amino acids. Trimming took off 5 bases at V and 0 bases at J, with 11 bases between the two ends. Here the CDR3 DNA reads TGTGCCAGCAGCATTGGTTCCCTCTCCTACGAGCAGTACTTC. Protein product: CASSIGSLSYEQYF.

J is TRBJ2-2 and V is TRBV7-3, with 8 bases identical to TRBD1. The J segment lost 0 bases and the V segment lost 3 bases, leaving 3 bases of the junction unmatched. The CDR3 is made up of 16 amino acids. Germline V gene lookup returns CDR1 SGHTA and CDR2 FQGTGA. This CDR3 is CASSFQGAPNTGELFF. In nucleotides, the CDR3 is TGTGCCAGCAGCTTCCAGGGGGCGCCGAACACCGGGGAGCTGTTTTTT.

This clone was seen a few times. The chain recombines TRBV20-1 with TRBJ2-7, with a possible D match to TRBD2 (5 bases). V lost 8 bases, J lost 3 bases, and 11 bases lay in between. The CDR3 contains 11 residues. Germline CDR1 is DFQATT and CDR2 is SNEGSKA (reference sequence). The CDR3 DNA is TGCAGTTCGAGCGGAAGCTACGAGCAGTACTTC. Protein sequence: CSSSGSYEQYF.

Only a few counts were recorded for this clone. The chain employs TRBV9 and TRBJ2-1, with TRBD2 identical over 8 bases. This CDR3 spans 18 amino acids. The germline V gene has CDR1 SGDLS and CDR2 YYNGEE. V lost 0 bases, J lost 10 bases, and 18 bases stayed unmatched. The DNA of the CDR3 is TGTGCCAGCAGCGTAGGGTTTAGCGGGGCGTTTACAATGAGGGAGCAGTTCTTC. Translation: CASSVGFSGAFTMREQFF.